These 11 T cell receptor beta chains were all obtained from the same sample, sequenced in a study of T cell repertoires in cytomegalovirus infection (dated by TCRdb to about 2019). These reads were obtained on an Illumina HiSeq 1500. TCRdb itself trimmed the public reads at Q25 with fastp, ran MiXCR and retained productive beta chains. One record per CDR3 amino acid sequence lists the most common genes and DNA. For this sample the table gives 100,000 to 150,000 distinct CDR3 sequences, of which 8% to 9% were detected only once. Together, the top ten hold about 9.5% of the sample. Material for sequencing was PBMCs. The receptors here all came from a human donor in good health (CMV status not recorded). Some clones in this sample may be carry-over from other donors' samples.

This clonotype was seen at least ten times. The chain employs TRBV4-1 and TRBJ1-2; 7 bases align to TRBD1. This CDR3 has 15 amino acids. Germline CDR1 is MGHRA and CDR2 is YSYEKL. V gave up 1 base and J gave up 5 bases; unmatched junction bases: 7. CDR3 bases: TGCGCCAGCAGCCAAGGTCGGGACAGTCGTTATGGCTACACCTTC. This codes for CASSQGRDSRYGYTF.

This clonotype was seen ten or more times. CDR3 sequence reads: CASSPGSGYGYTF. The CDR3 nucleotides read TGTGCCAGCAGTCCTGGTTCGGGCTATGGCTACACCTTC. The chain employs TRBV12-3 or TRBV12-4 and TRBJ1-2; D remains ambiguous. The CDR3 totals 13 residues. V lost 5 bases, J lost 4 bases, and 11 bases lay in between.

This clonotype was detected only a few times. This chain uses TRBV5-5 with TRBJ1-2, with 10 nucleotides matching TRBD1. The CDR3 extends over 16 amino acids. The V gene end was trimmed by 4 bases and the J gene end by 7 bases; junction bases not matched to a gene: 13. Germline V lookup: CDR1 SGHKS, CDR2 YYEKEE (reference sequence). In DNA, the CDR3 is TGTGCCAGCAGCCGGGCACCGGGACAGGGGAGGGTTGGCTACACCTTC. Its translation is CASSRAPGQGRVGYTF.

This clonotype has a count of ten or more. The genes are TRBV11-1 and TRBJ2-5, with 9 bases identical to TRBD1. The CDR3 loop spans 14 amino acids. Germline assignment: CDR1 SGHAT and CDR2 FQDESV (reference sequence). V shed 5 bases, J shed 3 bases, and the junction held 4 bases outside the gene matches. The CDR3 DNA is TGTGCCAGCAGCCCCGGGACAGGGAAAGAGACCCAGTACTTC. Encoded protein: CASSPGTGKETQYF.

This clonotype has a count of ten or more. The chain employs TRBV2 and TRBJ1-2, with 8 bases lining up with TRBD1. CDR3 length equals 18 residues. The ends lost 5 bases at V and 0 bases at J; junction bases unmatched: 14. The germline CDR1 and CDR2 sequences are SNHLY and FYNNEI. CDR3 loop: CASSSAAVDRGANYGYTF. In DNA, the CDR3 is TGTGCCAGCAGTTCGGCGGCAGTCGACAGGGGAGCTAACTATGGCTACACCTTC.

This clonotype has at least ten counts. This chain connects TRBV5-1 to TRBJ2-1, with D tentatively TRBD1 (6 bases). CDR3 length equals 16 residues. The V and J ends lost 2 bases and 9 bases respectively, with 21 bases between them. Germline V gene data show CDR1 as SGHRS and CDR2 as YFSETQ. The CDR3 region is CASSFRAKGEDGEQFF. Written as DNA, the CDR3 is TGCGCCAGCAGCTTCCGGGCCAAGGGGGAAGACGGTGAGCAGTTCTTC. The variable domain in full, with the rest retrieved from reference TRBV5-1 and TRBJ2-1, is KAGVTQTPRYLIKTRGQQVTLSCSPISGHRSVSWYQQTPGQGLQFLFEYFSETQRNKGNFPGRFSGRQFSNSRSEMNVSTLELGDSALYLCASSFRAKGEDGEQFFGPGTRLTVL.

This clonotype was found many times. This chain joins TRBV28 and TRBJ1-2; no clear D gene. The germline CDR1 and CDR2 sequences are MDHEN and SYDVKM. The CDR3 covers 8 residues. The CDR3, as DNA: TGTGCGACCGGTGGCTACACCTTC. It yields the protein CATGGYTF.

This sequence joins TRBV6-2 or TRBV6-3 and TRBJ1-4; D possibly corresponds to TRBD1 (6 bases). The CDR3 sequence is 13 residues long. CDR1 is MNHEY, CDR2 SVGEGT, per germline. The V and J ends lost 6 bases and 7 bases respectively, with 12 bases between them. For the CDR3, the DNA is TGTGCCAGCAGACCGGACAGCTTTGAAAAACTGTTTTTT. Protein sequence: CASRPDSFEKLFF.

The rearrangement joins TRBV20-1 to TRBJ1-5; tentative D call: TRBD1 (5 bases). The CDR3 contains 14 residues. Germline CDR1 and CDR2: DFQATT and SNEGSKA (reference sequence). The V gene lost 2 bases and the J gene lost 5 bases, with 13 bases spanning the gap. The CDR3 spells CSARSGTRDQPQHF. The CDR3 DNA reads TGCAGTGCTAGAAGTGGGACGAGGGATCAGCCCCAGCATTTT.

This clonotype was detected many times. V is TRBV29-1 and J is TRBJ2-3, with 14 bases that match TRBD2. Germline CDR1 reads SQVTM; CDR2 reads ANQGSEA. CDR3 length: 16 residues. Trimming cost V 6 bases and J 2 bases; bases outside gene matches: 7. CDR3 in amino acids: CSVAGTSGGSTDTQYF. Here the CDR3 DNA reads TGCAGCGTCGCCGGGACTAGCGGGGGATCCACAGATACGCAGTATTTT.

This clonotype was counted ten times or more. This rearrangement joins TRBV28 to TRBJ2-5, with D perhaps TRBD1 (6 bases). This CDR3 is built from 13 residues. V was shortened by 6 bases and J by 4 bases, with 12 bases between the two germline ends. Germline V gives CDR1 MDHEN, CDR2 SYDVKM. The CDR3: CASSTDRRETQYF. In DNA, the CDR3 is TGTGCCAGCAGCACAGACAGGCGAGAGACCCAGTACTTC.